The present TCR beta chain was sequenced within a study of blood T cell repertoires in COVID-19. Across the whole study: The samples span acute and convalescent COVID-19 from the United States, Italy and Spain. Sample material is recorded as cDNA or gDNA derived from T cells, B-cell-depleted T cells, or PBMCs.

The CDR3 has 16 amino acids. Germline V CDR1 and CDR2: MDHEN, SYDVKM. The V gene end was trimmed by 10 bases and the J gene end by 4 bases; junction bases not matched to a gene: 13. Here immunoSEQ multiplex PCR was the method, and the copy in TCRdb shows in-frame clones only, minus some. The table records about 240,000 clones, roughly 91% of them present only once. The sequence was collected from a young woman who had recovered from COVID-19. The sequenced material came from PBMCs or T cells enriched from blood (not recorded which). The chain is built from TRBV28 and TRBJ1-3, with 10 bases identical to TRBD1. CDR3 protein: CATSGTGEPSGNTIYF. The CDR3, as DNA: TGTGCCACTTCCGGGACAGGGGAACCGTCGGGAAACACCATATATTTT.